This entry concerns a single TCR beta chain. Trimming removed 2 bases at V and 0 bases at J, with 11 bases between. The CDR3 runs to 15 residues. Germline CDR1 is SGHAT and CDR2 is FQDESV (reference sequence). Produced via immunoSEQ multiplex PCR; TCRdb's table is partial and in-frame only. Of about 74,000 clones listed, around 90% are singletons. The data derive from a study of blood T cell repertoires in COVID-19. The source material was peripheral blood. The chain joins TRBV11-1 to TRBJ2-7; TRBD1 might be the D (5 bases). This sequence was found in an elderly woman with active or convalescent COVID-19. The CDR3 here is CASSLTGDLSYEQYF. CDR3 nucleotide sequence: TGTGCCAGCAGCTTAACAGGAGATCTCTCCTACGAGCAGTACTTC. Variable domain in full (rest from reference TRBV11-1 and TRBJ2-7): EAEVAQSPRYKITEKSQAVAFWCDPISGHATLYWYRQILGQGPELLVQFQDESVVDDSQLPKDRFSAERLKGVDSTLKIQPAELGDSAMYLCASSLTGDLSYEQYFGPGTRLTVT.